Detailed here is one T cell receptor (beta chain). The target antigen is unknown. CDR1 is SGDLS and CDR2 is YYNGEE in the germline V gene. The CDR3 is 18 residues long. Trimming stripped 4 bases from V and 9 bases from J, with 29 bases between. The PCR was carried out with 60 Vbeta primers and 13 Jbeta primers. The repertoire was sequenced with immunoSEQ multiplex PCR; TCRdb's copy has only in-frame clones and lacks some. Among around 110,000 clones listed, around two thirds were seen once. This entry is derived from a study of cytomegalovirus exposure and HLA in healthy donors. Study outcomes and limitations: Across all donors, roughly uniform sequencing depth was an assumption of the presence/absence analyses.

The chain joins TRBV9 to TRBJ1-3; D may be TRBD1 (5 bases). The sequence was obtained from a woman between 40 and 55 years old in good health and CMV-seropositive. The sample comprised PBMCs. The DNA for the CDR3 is TGTGCCAGCAGCTACAATCCAATACAAAAAGGGACTATCGGCACCATATATTTT. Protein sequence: CASSYNPIQKGTIGTIYF.